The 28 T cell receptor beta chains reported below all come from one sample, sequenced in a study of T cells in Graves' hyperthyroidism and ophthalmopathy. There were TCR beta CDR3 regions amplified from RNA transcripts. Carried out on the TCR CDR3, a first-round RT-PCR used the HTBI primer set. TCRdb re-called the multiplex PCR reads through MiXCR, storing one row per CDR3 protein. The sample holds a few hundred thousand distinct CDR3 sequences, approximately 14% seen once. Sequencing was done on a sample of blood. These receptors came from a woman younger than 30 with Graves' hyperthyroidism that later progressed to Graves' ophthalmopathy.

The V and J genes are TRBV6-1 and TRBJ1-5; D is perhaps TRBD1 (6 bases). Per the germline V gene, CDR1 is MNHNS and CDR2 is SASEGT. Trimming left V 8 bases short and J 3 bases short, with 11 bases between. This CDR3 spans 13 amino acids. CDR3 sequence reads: CASAGTLNQPQHF. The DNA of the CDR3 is TGTGCCAGCGCGGGGACACTCAATCAGCCCCAGCATTTT.

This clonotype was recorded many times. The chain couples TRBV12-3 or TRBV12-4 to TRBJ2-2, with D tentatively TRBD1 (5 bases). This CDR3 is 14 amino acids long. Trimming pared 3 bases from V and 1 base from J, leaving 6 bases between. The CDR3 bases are TGTGCCAGCAGTTTCGACAGGAACACCGGGGAGCTGTTTTTT. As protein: CASSFDRNTGELFF.

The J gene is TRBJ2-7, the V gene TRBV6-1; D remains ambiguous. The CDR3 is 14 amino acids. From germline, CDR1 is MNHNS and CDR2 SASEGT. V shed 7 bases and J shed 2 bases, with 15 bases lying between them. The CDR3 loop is CASIARLKTYEQYF. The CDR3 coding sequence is TGTGCCAGCATCGCCCGGCTGAAGACCTACGAGCAGTACTTC.

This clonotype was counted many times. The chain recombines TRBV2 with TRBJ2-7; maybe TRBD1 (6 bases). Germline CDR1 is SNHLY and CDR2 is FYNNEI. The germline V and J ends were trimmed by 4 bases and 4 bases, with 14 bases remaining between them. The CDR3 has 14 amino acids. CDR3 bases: TGTGCCAGCAGTGTTTTACTAGGGGGTTACGAGCAGTACTTC. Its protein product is CASSVLLGGYEQYF. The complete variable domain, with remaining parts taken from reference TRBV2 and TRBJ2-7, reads EPEVTQTPSHQVTQMGQEVILRCVPISNHLYFYWYRQILGQKVEFLVSFYNNEISEKSEIFDDQFSVERPDGSNFTLKIRSTKLEDSAMYFCASSVLLGGYEQYFGPGTRLTVT.

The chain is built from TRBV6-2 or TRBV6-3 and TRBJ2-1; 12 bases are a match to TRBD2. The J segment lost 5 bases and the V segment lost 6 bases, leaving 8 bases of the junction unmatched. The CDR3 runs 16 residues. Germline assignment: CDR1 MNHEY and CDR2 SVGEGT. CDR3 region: CASSQLAGGPHNEQFF. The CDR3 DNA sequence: TGTGCCAGCAGCCAACTAGCGGGAGGACCACACAATGAGCAGTTCTTC.

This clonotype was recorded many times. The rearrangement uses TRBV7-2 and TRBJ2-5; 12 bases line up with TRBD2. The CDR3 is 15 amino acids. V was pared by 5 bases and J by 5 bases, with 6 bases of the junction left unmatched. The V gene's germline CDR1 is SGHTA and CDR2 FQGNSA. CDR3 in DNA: TGTGCCAGCAGCCGACTAGCGGGAGTGTGGGAGACCCAGTACTTC. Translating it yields CASSRLAGVWETQYF. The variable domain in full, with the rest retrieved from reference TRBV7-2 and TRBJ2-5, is GAGVSQSPSNKVTEKGKDVELRCDPISGHTALYWYRQSLGQGLEFLIYFQGNSAPDKSGLPSDRFSAERTGGSVSTLTIQRTQQEDSAVYLCASSRLAGVWETQYFGPGTRLLVL.

The DNA for the CDR3 is TGTGCCAGCACAGGCGGGCGGCACGACCAAGAGACCCAGTACTTC. It is translated as CASTGGRHDQETQYF. This chain joins TRBV6-2 or TRBV6-3 and TRBJ2-5, with D perhaps matching TRBD2 (5 bases). The CDR3 runs to 15 residues. The V end lost 7 bases, the J end lost 0 bases, and 15 bases lay between the germline ends. From germline, CDR1 is MNHEY and CDR2 SVGEGT.

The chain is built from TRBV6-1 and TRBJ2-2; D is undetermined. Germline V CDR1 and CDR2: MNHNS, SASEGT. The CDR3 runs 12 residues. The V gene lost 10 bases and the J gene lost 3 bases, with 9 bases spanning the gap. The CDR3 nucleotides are TGTGCCACCGGTAGAGACACCGGGGAGCTGTTTTTT. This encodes CATGRDTGELFF.

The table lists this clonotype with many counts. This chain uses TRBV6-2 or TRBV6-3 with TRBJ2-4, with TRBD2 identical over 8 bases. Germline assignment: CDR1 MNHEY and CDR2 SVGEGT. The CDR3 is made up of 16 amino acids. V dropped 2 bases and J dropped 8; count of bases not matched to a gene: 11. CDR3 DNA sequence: TGTGCCAGCAGTTACCCCTCGGGAGCGGGAGAGGACATTCAGTACTTC. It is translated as CASSYPSGAGEDIQYF.

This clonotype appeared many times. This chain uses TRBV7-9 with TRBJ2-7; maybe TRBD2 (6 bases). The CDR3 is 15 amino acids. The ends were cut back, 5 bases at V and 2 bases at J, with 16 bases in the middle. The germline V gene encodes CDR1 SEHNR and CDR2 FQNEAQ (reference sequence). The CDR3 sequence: CASSNLAGPTYEQYF. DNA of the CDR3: TGTGCCAGCAGCAATCTTGCGGGGCCCACCTACGAGCAGTACTTC.

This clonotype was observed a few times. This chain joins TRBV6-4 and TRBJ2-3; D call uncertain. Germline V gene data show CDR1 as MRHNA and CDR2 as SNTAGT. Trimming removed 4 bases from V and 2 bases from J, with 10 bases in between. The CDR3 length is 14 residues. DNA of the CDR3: TGTGCCAGCAGTGCTGGAGTTTCCACAGATACGCAGTATTTT. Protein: CASSAGVSTDTQYF.

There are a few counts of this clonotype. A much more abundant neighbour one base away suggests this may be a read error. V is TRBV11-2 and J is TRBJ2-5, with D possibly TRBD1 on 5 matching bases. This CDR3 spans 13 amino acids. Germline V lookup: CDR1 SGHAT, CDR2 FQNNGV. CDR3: CASSTGAEEAQYF. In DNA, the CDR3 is TGTGCCAGCAGCACAGGAGCAGAAGAGGCCCAGTACTTC.

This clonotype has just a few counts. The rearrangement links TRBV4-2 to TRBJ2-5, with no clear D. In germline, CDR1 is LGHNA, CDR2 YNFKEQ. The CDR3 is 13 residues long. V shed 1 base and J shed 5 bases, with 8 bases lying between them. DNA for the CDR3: TGTGCCAGCAGCCAAGCTTTAAGGGAGACCCAGTACTTC. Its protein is CASSQALRETQYF.

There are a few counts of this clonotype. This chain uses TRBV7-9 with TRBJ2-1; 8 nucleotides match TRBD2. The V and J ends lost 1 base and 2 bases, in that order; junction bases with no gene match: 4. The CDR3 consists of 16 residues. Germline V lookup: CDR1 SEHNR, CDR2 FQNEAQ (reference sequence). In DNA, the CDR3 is TGTGCCAGCAGCTTAGTACTAGCGGCTACCTACAATGAGCAGTTCTTC. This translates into CASSLVLAATYNEQFF.

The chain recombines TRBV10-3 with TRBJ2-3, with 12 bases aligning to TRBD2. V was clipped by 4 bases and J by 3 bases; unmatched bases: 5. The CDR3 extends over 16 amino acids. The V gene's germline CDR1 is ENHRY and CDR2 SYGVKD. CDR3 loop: CAISVYLAGGTDTQYF. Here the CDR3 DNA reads TGTGCCATCAGTGTTTACCTAGCGGGAGGGACAGATACGCAGTATTTT.

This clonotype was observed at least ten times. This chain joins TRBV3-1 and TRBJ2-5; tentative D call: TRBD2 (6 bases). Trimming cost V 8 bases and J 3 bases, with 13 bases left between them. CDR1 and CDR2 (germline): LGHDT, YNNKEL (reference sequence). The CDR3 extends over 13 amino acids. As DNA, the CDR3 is TGTGCCAGCGTTCGGCGGGGCGAAGAGACCCAGTACTTC. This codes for CASVRRGEETQYF.

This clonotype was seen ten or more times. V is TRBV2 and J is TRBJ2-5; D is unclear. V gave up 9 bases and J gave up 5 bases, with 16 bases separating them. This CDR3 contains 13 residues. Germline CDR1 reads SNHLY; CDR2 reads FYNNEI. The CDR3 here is CASTPSFGETQYF. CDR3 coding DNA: TGTGCCAGTACCCCGTCCTTCGGGGAGACCCAGTACTTC.

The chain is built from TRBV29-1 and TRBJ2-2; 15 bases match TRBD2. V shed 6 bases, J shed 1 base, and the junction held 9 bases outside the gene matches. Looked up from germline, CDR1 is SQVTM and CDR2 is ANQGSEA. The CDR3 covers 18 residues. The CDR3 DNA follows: TGCAGCGTCCGGGGACTAGCGGGAGGTCTCTTGAACACCGGGGAGCTGTTTTTT. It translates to CSVRGLAGGLLNTGELFF.

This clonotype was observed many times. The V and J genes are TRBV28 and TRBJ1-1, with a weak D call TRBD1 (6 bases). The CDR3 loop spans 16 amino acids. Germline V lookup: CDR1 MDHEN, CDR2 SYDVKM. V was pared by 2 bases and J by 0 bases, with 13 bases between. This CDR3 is CASSLDDRPVNTEAFF. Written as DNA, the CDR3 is TGTGCCAGCAGTTTAGATGACAGGCCTGTGAACACTGAAGCTTTCTTT.

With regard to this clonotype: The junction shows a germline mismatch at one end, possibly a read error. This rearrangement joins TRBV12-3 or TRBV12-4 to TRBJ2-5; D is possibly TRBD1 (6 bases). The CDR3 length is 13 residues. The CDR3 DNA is TGTGCCAGCGGTTTAGGCAGGGGAGAGACCCAGTACTTC. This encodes CASGLGRGETQYF.

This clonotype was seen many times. The CDR3 loop is CASSLAGQGRREQYF. The CDR3 DNA reads as TGTGCCAGCAGTTTAGCCGGACAGGGGCGTAGGGAGCAGTACTTC. The chain carries TRBV12-3 or TRBV12-4 and TRBJ2-7; 9 bases are a match to TRBD1. This CDR3 region has 15 residues. V was pared by 0 bases and J by 7 bases, with 7 bases of the junction left unmatched.

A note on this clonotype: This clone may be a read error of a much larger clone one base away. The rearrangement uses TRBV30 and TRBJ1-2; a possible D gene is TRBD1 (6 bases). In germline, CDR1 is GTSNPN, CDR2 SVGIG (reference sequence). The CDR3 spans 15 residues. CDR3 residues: CARSVHRDGNYGYTF. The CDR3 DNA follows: TGTGCCCGGAGTGTACACAGGGATGGGAACTATGGCTACACCTTC.

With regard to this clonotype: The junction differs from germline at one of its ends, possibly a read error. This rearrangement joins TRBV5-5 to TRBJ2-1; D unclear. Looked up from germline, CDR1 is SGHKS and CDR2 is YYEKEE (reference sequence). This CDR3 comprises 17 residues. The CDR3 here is CASSQDHNWGSYNEQFF. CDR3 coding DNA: TGCGCCAGCAGCCAAGATCACAATTGGGGCTCCTACAATGAGCAGTTCTTC.

The CDR3 protein is CASSSFPPTGTRTDTQYF. In DNA, the CDR3 is TGCGCCAGCAGCTCCTTCCCCCCGACAGGGACTCGAACAGATACGCAGTATTTT. J is TRBJ2-3 and V is TRBV5-1, with D perhaps TRBD1 (7 bases). The germline V and J ends were trimmed by 3 bases and 3 bases, with 23 bases remaining between them. The CDR3 has 18 residues. CDR1 SGHRS and CDR2 YFSETQ come from the germline V gene.

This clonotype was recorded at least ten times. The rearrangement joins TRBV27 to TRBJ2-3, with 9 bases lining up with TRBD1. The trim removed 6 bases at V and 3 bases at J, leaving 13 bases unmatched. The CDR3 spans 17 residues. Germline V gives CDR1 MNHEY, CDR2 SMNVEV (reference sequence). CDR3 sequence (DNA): TGTGCCAGCAGGAGGGGACAGGGTGGCCCAGGGACAGATACGCAGTATTTT. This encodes CASRRGQGGPGTDTQYF.

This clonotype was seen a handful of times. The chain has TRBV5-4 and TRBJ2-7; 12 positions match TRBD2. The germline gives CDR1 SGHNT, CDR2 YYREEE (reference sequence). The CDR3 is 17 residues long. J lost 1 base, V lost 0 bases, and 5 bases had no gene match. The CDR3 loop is CASSLGGLAGFSYEQYF. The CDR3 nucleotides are TGTGCCAGCAGCTTGGGGGGACTAGCGGGTTTTTCCTACGAGCAGTACTTC.

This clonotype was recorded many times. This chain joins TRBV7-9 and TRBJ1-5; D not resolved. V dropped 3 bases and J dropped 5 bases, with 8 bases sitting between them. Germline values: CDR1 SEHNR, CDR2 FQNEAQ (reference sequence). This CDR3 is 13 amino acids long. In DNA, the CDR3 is TGTGCCAGCAGCTTGCAGACGGATCAGCCCCAGCATTTT. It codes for CASSLQTDQPQHF.

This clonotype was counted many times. The CDR3 spells CSASVLTRAEETQYF. The CDR3 bases are TGCAGTGCTAGCGTCCTGACACGTGCAGAGGAGACCCAGTACTTC. V usage is TRBV20-1 and J usage is TRBJ2-5; D call uncertain. This CDR3 spans 15 amino acids. Germline V lookup: CDR1 DFQATT, CDR2 SNEGSKA (reference sequence). V was cut by 3 bases and J by 5 bases, with 19 bases left in between.